The 30 T cell receptor beta chains below all came from one sample that was sequenced in a study of cytotoxic CD8 clonotypes in ibrutinib-treated CLL (dated by TCRdb to the early 2020s). Libraries were built with the immunoSEQ multiplex PCR assay. TCRdb provides this immuneACCESS table in a form limited to in-frame rearrangements. Some clones are lacking; in checked studies, under half of them reflect an unresolved V gene, and why the rest are absent is not known. The sample table lists approximately 32,000 clones, 60% to 80% of them with a count of one. The ten largest clones add up to about 30% of the sample. The sample in question was PBMCs, obtained before ibrutinib treatment. All receptors come from a human donor with chronic lymphocytic leukemia.

In DNA, the CDR3 is TGCGCCAGCAGCCTGGACAGGGGTAATTCACCCCTCCACTTT. The encoded protein is CASSLDRGNSPLHF. The rearrangement uses TRBV5-1 and TRBJ1-6, with 9 bases matching TRBD1. CDR1 is SGHRS and CDR2 is YFSETQ in the germline V gene. The V and J ends lost 4 bases and 6 bases, in that order; junction bases with no gene match: 2. The CDR3 spans 14 residues. Drawing the rest from reference TRBV5-1 and TRBJ1-6, the complete variable domain is KAGVTQTPRYLIKTRGQQVTLSCSPISGHRSVSWYQQTPGQGLQFLFEYFSETQRNKGNFPGRFSGRQFSNSRSEMNVSTLELGDSALYLCASSLDRGNSPLHFGNGTRLTVT.

The genes are TRBV5-1 and TRBJ2-5; TRBD2 is a possible D gene (5 bases). The CDR3 has 17 amino acids. Trimming shortened V by 0 bases and J by 4 bases, and 19 bases separated the two germline ends. Germline V gene data show CDR1 as SGHRS and CDR2 as YFSETQ. CDR3: CASSLGSSPGVGETQYF. CDR3 sequence (DNA): TGCGCCAGCAGCTTGGGTTCATCACCCGGGGTCGGAGAGACCCAGTACTTC.

The rearrangement uses TRBV7-2 and TRBJ2-1, with TRBD1 identical over 7 bases. CDR1 SGHTA and CDR2 FQGNSA come from the germline V gene. V shed 5 bases, J shed 4 bases, and the junction held 8 bases outside the gene matches. This CDR3 has 15 residues. The CDR3: CASSITGVGYNEQFF. As DNA, the CDR3 is TGTGCCAGCAGCATCACAGGGGTGGGATACAATGAGCAGTTCTTC.

This clone has just a few counts. The CDR3 DNA follows: TGCAGTGCTGAGGGGGTAGATACGCAGTATTTT. Translation gives CSAEGVDTQYF. The J gene is TRBJ2-3, the V gene TRBV20-1; D perhaps matches TRBD1 (6 bases). In germline, CDR1 is DFQATT, CDR2 SNEGSKA (reference sequence). This CDR3 region has 11 residues. V lost 5 bases and J lost 5, with 8 bases in between.

V gene TRBV28 combines with J gene TRBJ2-7; D is perhaps TRBD2 (5 bases). The CDR3 loop spans 12 amino acids. Trimming took off 6 bases at V and 7 bases at J, with 13 bases between the two ends. CDR1 and CDR2 from the germline V gene are MDHEN and SYDVKM. The chain's CDR3 is CASSQLDWEQYF. The CDR3 DNA is TGTGCCAGCAGCCAACTAGACTGGGAGCAGTACTTC.

The chain is built from TRBV30 and TRBJ2-6, with D perhaps matching TRBD1 (5 bases). Trimming took off 3 bases at V and 2 bases at J, with 14 bases between the two ends. CDR1 GTSNPN and CDR2 SVGIG come from the germline V gene (reference sequence). The CDR3 spans 16 residues. Written as DNA, the CDR3 is TGTGCCTGGAGGGCAGGGCTCTTTACTGGGGCCAACGTCCTGACTTTC. It yields the protein CAWRAGLFTGANVLTF.

The gene calls are TRBV28 and TRBJ1-4; a possible D gene is TRBD1 (5 bases). The germline gives CDR1 MDHEN, CDR2 SYDVKM. The CDR3 runs to 16 residues. V dropped 3 bases and J dropped 0 bases, with 11 bases sitting between them. The CDR3, as DNA: TGTGCCAGCAGTTTCCAGGGTGAAGCAACTAATGAAAAACTGTTTTTT. This sequence encodes CASSFQGEATNEKLFF. Full variable domain (remainder filled in from reference TRBV28 and TRBJ1-4): DVKVTQSSRYLVKRTGEKVFLECVQDMDHENMFWYRQDPGLGLRLIYFSYDVKMKEKGDIPEGYSVSREKKERFSLILESASTNQTSMYLCASSFQGEATNEKLFFGSGTQLSVL.

This sequence joins TRBV6-1 and TRBJ2-2; D may be TRBD2 (5 bases). Trimming took off 7 bases at V and 4 bases at J, with 7 bases between the two ends. CDR3 length: 12 residues. Germline CDR1 and CDR2: MNHNS and SASEGT. DNA for the CDR3: TGTGCCAGCACGGGAACCACCGGGGAGCTGTTTTTT. Translated, it gives CASTGTTGELFF.

The chain joins TRBV6-6 to TRBJ2-5; D ambiguous. The CDR3 has 12 residues. The germline V gene encodes CDR1 MNHNY and CDR2 SVGAGI (reference sequence). Deletions cut 4 bases from V and 7 bases from J, with 10 bases between. In DNA, the CDR3 is TGTGCCAGCAGTTCCCCGGGCGGGACCCAGTACTTC. Residues: CASSSPGGTQYF.

V and J are TRBV2 and TRBJ1-2; no definite D call. Trimming cost V 6 bases and J 0 bases, with 14 bases left between them. Germline assignment: CDR1 SNHLY and CDR2 FYNNEI. The CDR3 has 15 residues. Here the CDR3 DNA reads TGTGCCAGCAGCATGGGAGGTTTATCTAACTATGGCTACACCTTC. This encodes CASSMGGLSNYGYTF.

The table lists this clone with a few counts. The V call is TRBV28, the J call TRBJ1-2, with TRBD1 identical over 7 bases. Per the germline V gene, CDR1 is MDHEN and CDR2 is SYDVKM. The V and J ends lost 10 bases and 8 bases, in that order; junction bases with no gene match: 19. The CDR3 contains 15 residues. CDR3 in DNA: TGTGCCATCCAACCCAGGGGGGCCACCGCGAGAGGCTACACCTTC. The encoded protein is CAIQPRGATARGYTF.

This clone was observed a few times. The chain is built from TRBV30 and TRBJ1-5; no clear D. V was clipped by 4 bases and J by 2 bases, with 12 bases between them. In germline, CDR1 is GTSNPN, CDR2 SVGIG (reference sequence). The CDR3 runs 14 residues. CDR3 nucleotides: TGTGCCTGGAACCAAGGGCTGGGCAATCAGCCCCAGCATTTT. It translates to CAWNQGLGNQPQHF.

This clone was picked up one time. This chain joins TRBV7-8 and TRBJ2-3; a weak D match, TRBD2 (6 bases). The CDR3 has 14 residues. In germline, CDR1 is SGHVS, CDR2 FQNEAQ. Trimming removed 4 bases at V and 7 bases at J, with 15 bases between. The CDR3 spells CASSYSGLLNTQYF. CDR3 bases: TGTGCCAGCAGCTATAGCGGCCTACTGAATACGCAGTATTTT.

The chain carries TRBV20-1 and TRBJ2-7; the D is unclear. V gave up 2 bases and J gave up 1 base, with 3 bases separating them. The germline gives CDR1 DFQATT, CDR2 SNEGSKA (reference sequence). The CDR3 is 11 residues long. CDR3 amino acids: CSARTSYEQYF. As DNA, the CDR3 is TGCAGTGCTAGAACTTCCTACGAGCAGTACTTC.

The chain links TRBV6-5 to TRBJ2-7, with TRBD2 as a possible D gene (5 bases). Between the trimmed V and J ends, which lost 3 bases and 2 bases, there was a span of 11 bases. The CDR3 sequence is 14 residues long. Per the germline V gene, CDR1 is MNHEY and CDR2 is SVGAGI. In DNA form, the CDR3 reads TGTGCCAGCAGTTATCGTGAGGGTACCTACGAGCAGTACTTC. Its protein product is CASSYREGTYEQYF.

This clone has more than one count but fewer than ten. The genes are TRBV14 and TRBJ1-5, with unresolved D. Germline loops: CDR1 SGHDN, CDR2 FVKESK. The CDR3 extends over 17 amino acids. V was cut by 3 bases and J by 0 bases, with 15 bases left in between. The CDR3 protein is CASSHLTTEYSNQPQHF. The CDR3 region has the DNA TGTGCCAGCAGCCATCTTACCACAGAATATAGCAATCAGCCCCAGCATTTT.

This clone turned up a few times. The chain uses TRBV30 and TRBJ2-7; 9 nucleotides align to TRBD1. This CDR3 has 13 residues. The germline gives CDR1 GTSNPN, CDR2 SVGIG (reference sequence). Losses at the gene ends were 4 bases for V and 2 bases for J; bases not matched to a gene: 3. In DNA, the CDR3 is TGTGCCTGGACCGGACAGGGGACCTACGAGCAGTACTTC. Translating gives CAWTGQGTYEQYF.

The rearrangement links TRBV10-2 to TRBJ2-5, with a tentative D call TRBD2 (7 bases). This CDR3 contains 15 residues. Germline V gene lookup returns CDR1 WSHSY and CDR2 SAAADI. Trimming removed 1 base from V and 3 bases from J, with 12 bases in between. CDR3 coding DNA: TGCGCCAGCAGTGAGTTAGGGGGGGCCAAAGAGACCCAGTACTTC. Amino acid sequence: CASSELGGAKETQYF.

The chain recombines TRBV6-5 with TRBJ2-7; 10 bases align to TRBD1. Germline V CDR1 and CDR2: MNHEY, SVGAGI. V trimming: 5 bases; J trimming: 3 bases; junction bases outside the gene matches: 4. The CDR3 consists of 14 residues. The CDR3 DNA reads as TGTGCCAGCAGTCGAGGACAGGGGGGCTACGAGCAGTACTTC. Translation: CASSRGQGGYEQYF.

This clone was seen a handful of times. This chain joins TRBV18 and TRBJ1-1, with TRBD1 identical over 9 bases. CDR3 length: 14 amino acids. CDR1 and CDR2 (germline): KGHSH, LQKENI. J lost 5 bases, V lost 6 bases, and 7 bases had no gene match. As DNA, the CDR3 is TGTGCCAGCTCGCCGGACAGGGGAAGAACTGAAGCTTTCTTT. It yields the protein CASSPDRGRTEAFF. The whole variable domain, remainder taken from reference TRBV18 and TRBJ1-1, is NAGVMQNPRHLVRRRGQEARLRCSPMKGHSHVYWYRQLPEEGLKFMVYLQKENIIDESGMPKERFSAEFPKEGPSILRIQQVVRGDSAAYFCASSPDRGRTEAFFGQGTRLTVV.

This clone occurred a few times. V gene TRBV29-1 combines with J gene TRBJ1-3; D gene ambiguous. Deletions cut 3 bases from V and 6 bases from J, with 9 bases between. This CDR3 comprises 12 residues. The germline V gene encodes CDR1 SQVTM and CDR2 ANQGSEA. CDR3 loop: CSVDLAANTIYF. As DNA, the CDR3 is TGCAGCGTTGATCTGGCTGCAAACACCATATATTTT.

This chain joins TRBV25-1 and TRBJ2-4; either TRBD1 or TRBD2 may fit D (6 bases each). CDR3 length: 16 residues. The germline V and J ends were trimmed by 0 bases and 2 bases, with 11 bases remaining between them. Germline V gives CDR1 MGHDK, CDR2 SYGVNS. CDR3 sequence reads: CASSEYGGTTKNIQYF. CDR3 in DNA: TGTGCCAGCAGTGAATACGGGGGCACGACCAAAAACATTCAGTACTTC.

The gene calls are TRBV29-1 and TRBJ2-1, with a possible D match to TRBD2 (6 bases). The CDR3 is 15 amino acids. The ends were cut back, 3 bases at V and 2 bases at J, with 14 bases in the middle. The germline V gene encodes CDR1 SQVTM and CDR2 ANQGSEA. The CDR3 DNA sequence: TGCAGCGTTGACCCAGGGACTCTTCCCTACAATGAGCAGTTCTTC. This codes for CSVDPGTLPYNEQFF.

A few counts support this clone. V and J are TRBV28 and TRBJ1-1; TRBD1 matches at 7 bases. Per germline, CDR1 MDHEN and CDR2 SYDVKM. This CDR3 region has 16 residues. V lost 8 bases, J lost 4 bases, and 16 bases stayed unmatched. CDR3 sequence (DNA): TGTGCCAGCGGAACGACAGGGAGGGGAAGGGGCACTGAAGCTTTCTTT. Translation: CASGTTGRGRGTEAFF.

V and J are TRBV5-5 and TRBJ1-1, with D uncertain. V lost 4 bases, J lost 2 bases, and 9 bases lay in between. CDR1 SGHKS and CDR2 YYEKEE come from the germline V gene (reference sequence). The CDR3 runs to 13 residues. This chain's CDR3 is CASSVTANTEAFF. In DNA, the CDR3 is TGTGCCAGCAGCGTCACAGCTAACACTGAAGCTTTCTTT.

This clone is a singleton in its sample. The rearrangement links TRBV19 to TRBJ1-5, with 11 positions matching TRBD1. CDR3 length equals 17 residues. Looked up from germline, CDR1 is LNHDA and CDR2 is SQIVND (reference sequence). J lost 5 bases, V lost 3 bases, and 9 bases had no gene match. The CDR3, as DNA: TGTGCCAGTAGTATCGGGACAGGGGGGCTCGTCTATCAGCCCCAGCATTTT. It codes for CASSIGTGGLVYQPQHF.

The chain is built from TRBV11-3 and TRBJ1-1; perhaps TRBD1 as D (5 bases). The V end lost 0 bases, the J end lost 3 bases, and 14 bases lay between the germline ends. Germline V gene sequence: CDR1 SGHNT, CDR2 YENEEA. The length of the CDR3 is 16 residues. In nucleotides, the CDR3 is TGTGCCAGCAGCTTAGAACAAGGGGCCCTTTACACTGAAGCTTTCTTT. This translates into CASSLEQGALYTEAFF.

This clone was seen a handful of times. The chain carries TRBV28 and TRBJ2-1; 8 bases are shared with TRBD2. V trimming: 7 bases; J trimming: 5 bases; junction bases outside the gene matches: 10. Per germline, CDR1 MDHEN and CDR2 SYDVKM. The CDR3 loop spans 15 amino acids. The CDR3 nucleotides read TGTGCCAGCACCGAAACCGGGACTAGAGACAATGAGCAGTTCTTC. As protein: CASTETGTRDNEQFF.

This clone was observed at least ten times. This rearrangement joins TRBV7-6 to TRBJ2-2, with D perhaps TRBD2 (5 bases). The V gene lost 1 base and the J gene lost 4 bases, with 7 bases spanning the gap. The CDR3 is 14 amino acids. From germline, CDR1 is SGHVS and CDR2 FNYEAQ. CDR3 residues: CASSLVGSTGELFF. CDR3 sequence (DNA): TGTGCCAGCAGCTTAGTTGGGAGCACCGGGGAGCTGTTTTTT.

This sequence joins TRBV5-8 and TRBJ1-2; 7 nucleotides align to TRBD1. This CDR3 has 14 residues. CDR1 and CDR2 from the germline V gene are SGHTS and YDEGEE. V gave up 9 bases and J gave up 5 bases; unmatched junction bases: 13. CDR3 in DNA: TGTGCCACAGACCTCAGGGGGTTGCGATATGGCTACACCTTC. The encoded protein is CATDLRGLRYGYTF.